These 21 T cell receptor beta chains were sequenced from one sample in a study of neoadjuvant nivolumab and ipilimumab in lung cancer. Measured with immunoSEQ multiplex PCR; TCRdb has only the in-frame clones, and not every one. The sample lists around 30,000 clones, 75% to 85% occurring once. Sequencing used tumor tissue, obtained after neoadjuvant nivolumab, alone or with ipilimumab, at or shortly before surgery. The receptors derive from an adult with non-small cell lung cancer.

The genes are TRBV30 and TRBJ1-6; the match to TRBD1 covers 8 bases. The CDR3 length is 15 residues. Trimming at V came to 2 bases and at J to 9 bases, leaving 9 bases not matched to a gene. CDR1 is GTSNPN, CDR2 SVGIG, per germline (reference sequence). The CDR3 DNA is TGTGCCTGGAGTTTTTGGACAGGGCGCTTTTCACCCCTCCACTTT. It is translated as CAWSFWTGRFSPLHF.

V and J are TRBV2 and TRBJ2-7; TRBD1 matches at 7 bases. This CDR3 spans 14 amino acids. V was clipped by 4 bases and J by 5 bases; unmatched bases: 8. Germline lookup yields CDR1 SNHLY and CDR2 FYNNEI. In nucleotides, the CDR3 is TGTGCCAGCAGTGGACAGGGAAGGTTGGACGAGCAGTACTTC. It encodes CASSGQGRLDEQYF.

As DNA, the CDR3 is TGTGCCAGCTCACCCGGCCGGAGGAGCGGGGCCTCTGGAAACACCATATATTTT. Translating gives CASSPGRRSGASGNTIYF. The chain joins TRBV18 to TRBJ1-3; tentatively, D is TRBD1 (5 bases). The germline V and J ends were trimmed by 3 bases and 0 bases, with 18 bases remaining between them. The CDR3 covers 18 residues. Germline-derived CDR1 and CDR2 are KGHSH and LQKENI.

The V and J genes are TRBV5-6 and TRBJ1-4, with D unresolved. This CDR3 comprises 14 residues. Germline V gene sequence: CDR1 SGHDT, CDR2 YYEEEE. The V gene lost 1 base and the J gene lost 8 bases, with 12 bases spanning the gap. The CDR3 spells CASSLWMKREKLFF. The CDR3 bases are TGTGCCAGCAGCTTGTGGATGAAAAGGGAAAAACTGTTTTTT.

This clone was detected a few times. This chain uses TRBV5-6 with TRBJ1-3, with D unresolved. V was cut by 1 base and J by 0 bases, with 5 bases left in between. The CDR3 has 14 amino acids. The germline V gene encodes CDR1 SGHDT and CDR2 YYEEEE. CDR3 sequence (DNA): TGTGCCAGCAGCTTGTTAAGCTCTGGAAACACCATATATTTT. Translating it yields CASSLLSSGNTIYF.

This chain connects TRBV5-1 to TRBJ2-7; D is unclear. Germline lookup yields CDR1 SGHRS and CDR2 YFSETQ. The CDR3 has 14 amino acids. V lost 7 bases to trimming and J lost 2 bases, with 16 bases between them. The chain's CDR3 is CASSVESSAYEQYF. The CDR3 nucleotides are TGCGCCAGCTCTGTCGAGAGTTCCGCCTACGAGCAGTACTTC. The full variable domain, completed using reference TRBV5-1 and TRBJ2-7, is KAGVTQTPRYLIKTRGQQVTLSCSPISGHRSVSWYQQTPGQGLQFLFEYFSETQRNKGNFPGRFSGRQFSNSRSEMNVSTLELGDSALYLCASSVESSAYEQYFGPGTRLTVT.

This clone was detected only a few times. The CDR3 spells CASSEGAKGQPQHF. The CDR3 region has the DNA TGTGCCAGCAGTGAGGGGGCTAAGGGTCAGCCCCAGCATTTT. The rearrangement uses TRBV6-1 and TRBJ1-5, with a weak D call TRBD1 (6 bases). The CDR3 length is 14 residues. CDR1 and CDR2 from the germline V gene are MNHNS and SASEGT. V was pared by 3 bases and J by 6 bases, with 12 bases between.

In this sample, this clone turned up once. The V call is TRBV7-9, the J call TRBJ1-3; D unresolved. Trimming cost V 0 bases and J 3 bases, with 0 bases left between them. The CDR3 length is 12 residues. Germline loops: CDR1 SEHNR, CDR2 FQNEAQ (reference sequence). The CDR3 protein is CASSLAGNTIYF. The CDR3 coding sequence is TGTGCCAGCAGCTTAGCTGGAAACACCATATATTTT.

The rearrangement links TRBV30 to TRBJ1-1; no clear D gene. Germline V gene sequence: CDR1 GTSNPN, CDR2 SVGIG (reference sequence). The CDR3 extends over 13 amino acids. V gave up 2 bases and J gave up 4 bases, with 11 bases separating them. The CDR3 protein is CAWSLQPGTEAFF. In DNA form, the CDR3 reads TGTGCCTGGAGTCTACAACCGGGCACTGAAGCTTTCTTT.

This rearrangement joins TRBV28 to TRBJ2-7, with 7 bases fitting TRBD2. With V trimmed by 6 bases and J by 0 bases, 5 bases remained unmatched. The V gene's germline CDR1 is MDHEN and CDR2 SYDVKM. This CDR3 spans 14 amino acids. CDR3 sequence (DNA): TGTGCCAGCAGCTCGGGGGGAAGCTCCTACGAGCAGTACTTC. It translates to CASSSGGSSYEQYF. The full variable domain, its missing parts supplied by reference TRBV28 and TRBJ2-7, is DVKVTQSSRYLVKRTGEKVFLECVQDMDHENMFWYRQDPGLGLRLIYFSYDVKMKEKGDIPEGYSVSREKKERFSLILESASTNQTSMYLCASSSGGSSYEQYFGPGTRLTVT.

The CDR3 DNA sequence: TGTGCCAGCTCACCAGAGACTAGCGGGTCTAACACCGGGGAGCTGTTTTTT. Protein sequence: CASSPETSGSNTGELFF. The chain has TRBV18 and TRBJ2-2; TRBD2 matches 10 bases. Unmatched junction bases numbered 5, after V lost 2 bases and J lost 2 bases. The CDR3 runs to 17 residues. Germline CDR1 is KGHSH and CDR2 is LQKENI.

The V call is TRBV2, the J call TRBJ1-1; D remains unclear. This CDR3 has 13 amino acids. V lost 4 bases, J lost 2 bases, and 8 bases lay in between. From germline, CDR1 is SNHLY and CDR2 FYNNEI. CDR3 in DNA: TGTGCCAGCAGTGCAGAGGGAAACACTGAAGCTTTCTTT. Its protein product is CASSAEGNTEAFF.

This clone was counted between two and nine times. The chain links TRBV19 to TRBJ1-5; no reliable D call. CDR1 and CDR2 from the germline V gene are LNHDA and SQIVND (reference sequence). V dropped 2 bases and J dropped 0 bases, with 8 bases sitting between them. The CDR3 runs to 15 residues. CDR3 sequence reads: CASSIKSGSNQPQHF. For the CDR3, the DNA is TGTGCCAGTAGTATAAAGAGCGGTAGCAATCAGCCCCAGCATTTT.

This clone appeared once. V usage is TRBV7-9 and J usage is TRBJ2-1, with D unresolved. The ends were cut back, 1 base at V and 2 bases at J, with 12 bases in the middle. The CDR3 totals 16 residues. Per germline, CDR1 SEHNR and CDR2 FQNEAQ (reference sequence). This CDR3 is CASSLEHQRTYNEQFF. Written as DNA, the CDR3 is TGTGCCAGCAGCTTAGAACACCAGCGAACCTACAATGAGCAGTTCTTC.

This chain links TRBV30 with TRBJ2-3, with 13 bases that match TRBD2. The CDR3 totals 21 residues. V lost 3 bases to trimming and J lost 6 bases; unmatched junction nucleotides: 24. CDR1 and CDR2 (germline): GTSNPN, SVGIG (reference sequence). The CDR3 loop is CAWSTTLMTSGRRVLRDTQYF. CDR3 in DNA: TGTGCCTGGAGCACTACTCTGATGACTAGCGGGAGGCGAGTTTTGAGGGATACGCAGTATTTT.

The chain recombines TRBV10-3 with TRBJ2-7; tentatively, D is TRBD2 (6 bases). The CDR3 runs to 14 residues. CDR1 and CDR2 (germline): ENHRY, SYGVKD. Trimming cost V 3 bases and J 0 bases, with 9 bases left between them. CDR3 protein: CAISEREISYEQYF. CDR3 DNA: TGTGCCATCAGTGAACGGGAGATCTCCTACGAGCAGTACTTC.

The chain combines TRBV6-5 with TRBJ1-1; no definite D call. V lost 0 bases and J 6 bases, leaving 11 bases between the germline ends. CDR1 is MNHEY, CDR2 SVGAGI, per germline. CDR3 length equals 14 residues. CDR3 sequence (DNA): TGTGCCAGCAGTTACTCGGAATTTTCAGCTGAAGCTTTCTTT. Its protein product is CASSYSEFSAEAFF.

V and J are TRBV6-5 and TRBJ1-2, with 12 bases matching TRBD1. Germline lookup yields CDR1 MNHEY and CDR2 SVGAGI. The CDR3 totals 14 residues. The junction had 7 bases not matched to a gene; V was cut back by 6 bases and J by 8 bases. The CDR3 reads CASRGQGAQVGYTF. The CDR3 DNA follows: TGTGCCAGCAGGGGACAGGGGGCGCAGGTCGGCTACACCTTC.

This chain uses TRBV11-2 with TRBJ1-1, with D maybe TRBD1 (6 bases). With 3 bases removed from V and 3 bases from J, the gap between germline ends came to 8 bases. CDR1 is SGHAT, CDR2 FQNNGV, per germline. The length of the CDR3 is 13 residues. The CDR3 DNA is TGTGCCAGCAGCTTGCAGGGGTACACTGAAGCTTTCTTT. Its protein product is CASSLQGYTEAFF.

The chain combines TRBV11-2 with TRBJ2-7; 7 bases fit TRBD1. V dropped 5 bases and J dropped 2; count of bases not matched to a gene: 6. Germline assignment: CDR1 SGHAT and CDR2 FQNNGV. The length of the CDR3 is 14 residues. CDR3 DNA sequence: TGTGCCAGCAGCCCTAGACAGGGTGCCTACGAGCAGTACTTC. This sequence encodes CASSPRQGAYEQYF.

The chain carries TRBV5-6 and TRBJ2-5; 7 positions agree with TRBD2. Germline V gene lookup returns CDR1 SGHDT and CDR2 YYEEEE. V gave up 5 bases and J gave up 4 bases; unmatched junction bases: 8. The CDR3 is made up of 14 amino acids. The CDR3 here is CASSPGTGGETQYF. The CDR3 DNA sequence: TGTGCCAGCAGTCCCGGGACGGGGGGAGAGACCCAGTACTTC.